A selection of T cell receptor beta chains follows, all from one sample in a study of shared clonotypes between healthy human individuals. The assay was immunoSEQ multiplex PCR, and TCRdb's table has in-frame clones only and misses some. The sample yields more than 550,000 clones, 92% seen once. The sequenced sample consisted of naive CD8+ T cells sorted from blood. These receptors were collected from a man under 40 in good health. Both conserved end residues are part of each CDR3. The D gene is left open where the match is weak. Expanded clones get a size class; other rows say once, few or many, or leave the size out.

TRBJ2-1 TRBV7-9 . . CASSLGGSISSYNEQFF TGTGCCAGCAGCTTAGGAGGTAGCATTAGCTCCTACAATGAGCAGTTCTTC
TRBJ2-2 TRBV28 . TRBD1 CASSLGVAYRGNGELFF TGTGCCAGCAGTTTAGGGGTGGCATACAGGGGGAACGGGGAGCTGTTTTTT
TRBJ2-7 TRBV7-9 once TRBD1 CASSPRQGPDSYEQYF TGTGCCAGCAGCCCAAGACAGGGGCCAGACTCCTACGAGCAGTACTTC
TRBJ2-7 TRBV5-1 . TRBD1 CASSLAMGQPTYEQYF TGCGCCAGCAGCTTGGCTATGGGACAGCCAACTTACGAGCAGTACTTC
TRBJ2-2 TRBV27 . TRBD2 CASSFFSSGSATPGELFF TGTGCCAGCAGTTTCTTCAGTAGCGGGAGTGCTACCCCCGGGGAGCTGTTTTTT
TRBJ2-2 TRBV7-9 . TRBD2 CASSSRTSGSRVGELFF TGTGCCAGCAGCTCCCGGACTAGCGGGAGTCGTGTGGGGGAGCTGTTTTTT
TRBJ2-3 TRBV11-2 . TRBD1 CASSLAGQDTDTQYF TGTGCCAGCAGCTTAGCGGGACAGGACACAGATACGCAGTATTTT
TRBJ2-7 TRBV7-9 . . CASSFRVRNGGTYEQYF TGTGCCAGCAGCTTCAGGGTCCGAAACGGGGGTACCTACGAGCAGTACTTC
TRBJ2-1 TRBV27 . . CASSPLSSYNEQFF TGTGCCAGCAGTCCCCTGAGCTCCTACAATGAGCAGTTCTTC
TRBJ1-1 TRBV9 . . CASSLGTGLNTEAFF TGTGCCAGCAGCCTCGGGACGGGGCTGAACACTGAAGCTTTCTTT
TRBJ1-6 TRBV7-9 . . CASSWGTPDNSPLHF TGTGCCAGCAGCTGGGGGACACCTGATAATTCACCCCTCCACTTT
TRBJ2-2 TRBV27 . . CASSLSGTGELFF TGTGCCAGCAGCCTCAGCGGCACCGGGGAGCTGTTTTTT
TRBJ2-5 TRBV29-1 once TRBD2 CSVGHTSGQETQYF TGCAGCGTCGGGCACACTAGCGGGCAAGAGACCCAGTACTTC
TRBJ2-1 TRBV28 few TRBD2 CASSLAGRVNNEQFF TGTGCCAGCAGTTTAGCGGGGAGGGTCAACAATGAGCAGTTCTTC
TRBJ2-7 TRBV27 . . CASSTSYEQYF TGTGCCAGCAGCACTTCCTACGAGCAGTACTTC
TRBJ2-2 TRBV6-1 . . CASRETGANTGELFF TGTGCCAGTAGGGAGACAGGAGCGAACACCGGGGAGCTGTTTTTT
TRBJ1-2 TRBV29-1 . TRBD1 CSVVGGGDVYGYTF TGCAGCGTTGTAGGAGGGGGCGACGTCTATGGCTACACCTTC
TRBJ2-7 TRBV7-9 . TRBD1 CASSPGTGVFYEQYF TGTGCCAGCAGCCCTGGGACAGGGGTATTTTACGAGCAGTACTTC
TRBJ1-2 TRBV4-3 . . CASSQDRRDGYTF TGCGCCAGCAGCCAAGATAGGAGGGATGGCTACACCTTC
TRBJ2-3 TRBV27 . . CASKPGPGTDTQYF TGTGCCAGCAAACCGGGACCGGGCACAGATACGCAGTATTTT
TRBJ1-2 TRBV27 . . CASSLTGVGSGYTF TGTGCCAGCAGTTTAACGGGGGTCGGCTCTGGCTACACCTTC
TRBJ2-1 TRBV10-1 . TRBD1 CASSEGQENNEQFF TGCGCCAGCAGTGAGGGACAGGAAAACAATGAGCAGTTCTTC
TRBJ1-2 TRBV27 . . CASSLRGDYGYTF TGTGCCAGCAGTTTACGGGGGGACTATGGCTACACCTTC
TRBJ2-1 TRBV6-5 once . CASSYGSPYNEQFF TGTGCCAGCAGTTATGGGTCCCCCTACAATGAGCAGTTCTTC
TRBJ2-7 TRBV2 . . CASSPRTISDYEQYF TGTGCCAGCAGCCCCCGGACTATCTCCGACTACGAGCAGTACTTC
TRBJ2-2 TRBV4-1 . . CASSQAVLVRTGELFF TGCGCCAGCAGCCAAGCGGTACTGGTACGCACCGGGGAGCTGTTTTTT
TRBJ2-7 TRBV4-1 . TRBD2 CASSPELAGESEQYF TGCGCCAGCAGCCCTGAACTAGCGGGAGAATCCGAGCAGTACTTC
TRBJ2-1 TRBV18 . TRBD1 CASSPPGGRRTGGHEQFF TGTGCCAGCTCACCGCCTGGGGGGAGGAGGACAGGGGGCCATGAGCAGTTCTTC
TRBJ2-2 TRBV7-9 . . CASSATGGLGTNTGELFF TGTGCCAGCAGCGCTACTGGGGGGTTAGGAACGAACACCGGGGAGCTGTTTTTT
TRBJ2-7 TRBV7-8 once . CASSLLALTYEQYF TGTGCCAGCAGCTTATTGGCCCTAACCTACGAGCAGTACTTC
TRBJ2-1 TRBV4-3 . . CASSQDLGTVYEQFF TGCGCCAGCAGCCAAGATTTGGGGACTGTGTACGAGCAGTTCTTC
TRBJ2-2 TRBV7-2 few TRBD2 CASRPTSVGGELFF TGTGCCAGCAGACCGACTAGCGTCGGCGGGGAGCTGTTTTTT
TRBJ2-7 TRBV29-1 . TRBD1 CSVGVRQGSGEQYF TGCAGCGTTGGCGTTCGACAGGGATCAGGCGAGCAGTACTTC
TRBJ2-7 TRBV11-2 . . CASSLVGQGVAEQYF TGTGCCAGCAGCTTAGTTGGGCAGGGAGTTGCCGAGCAGTACTTC
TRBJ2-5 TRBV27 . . CASSYIPAGSVSETQYF TGTGCCAGCAGTTATATACCCGCGGGGTCTGTATCAGAGACCCAGTACTTC
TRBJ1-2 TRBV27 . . CASSFGRESYGYTF TGTGCCAGCAGTTTCGGCAGGGAGTCCTATGGCTACACCTTC
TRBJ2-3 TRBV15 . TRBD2 CATSYYRGYSGSGTDTQYF TGTGCCACCAGCTATTACCGGGGCTATAGCGGGAGTGGGACAGATACGCAGTATTTT
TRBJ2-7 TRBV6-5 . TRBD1 CASSYRDRARGYEQYF TGTGCCAGCAGTTACCGGGACAGGGCTCGCGGTTACGAGCAGTACTTC
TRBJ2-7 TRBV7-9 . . CASSLGAAGLYEQYF TGTGCCAGCAGCTTAGGCGCAGCGGGCCTCTACGAGCAGTACTTC
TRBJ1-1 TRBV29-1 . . CSVGGGLRGQAFF TGCAGCGTTGGGGGGGGACTCCGAGGGCAAGCTTTCTTT
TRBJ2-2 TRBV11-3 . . CASRGDGELFF TGTGCCAGCAGGGGGGACGGGGAGCTGTTTTTT
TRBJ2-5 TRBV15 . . CATSSYAAGVQETQYF TGTGCCACCAGCAGCTATGCGGCAGGGGTTCAAGAGACCCAGTACTTC